This T cell receptor (beta chain) is from a study of OX40 agonist ivuxolimab in advanced cancers. Turning to the overall study: The costimulatory receptor OX40 (CD134) was targeted by ivuxolimab, a fully human IgG2 agonistic monoclonal antibody. Of the roughly 50 dose-escalation patients, hepatocellular carcinoma was present in around 20, melanoma in some 15, renal cell carcinoma in 9 and head and neck cancer in 9. Partial responses occurred in three dose-escalation patients: two with cutaneous melanoma and one with hepatocellular carcinoma. Prior anti-PD-1, anti-PD-L1 or anti-CTLA-4 therapy was permitted, and 40% to 50% of dose-escalation patients had received checkpoint inhibitors. The dose-escalation cohort was around 84% male with a mean age of about 65 years, ranging from roughly 20 to 80. Intravenous ivuxolimab was administered to patients every 2 weeks at six dose levels: 0.01, 0.1, 0.3, 1.5, 3 and 10 mg/kg. Peripheral TCRbeta sequencing aimed to test whether ivuxolimab altered TCR sequence diversity and caused clonal T-cell expansion. The monotherapy dose-escalation portion (N of about 49 patients) of the phase I ivuxolimab trial is reported in the paper.

There are 14 amino acids in the CDR3, from cysteine to phenylalanine inclusive. Only CDR3 DNA remains: 42 bases, in frame from the first base. The V end loses 2 bases and the J end loses 5 bases, and a stretch of 12 bases separates them. Taken from the germline V gene, the CDR1 and CDR2 loops are MNHEY and SVGAGI. The trial excluded patients who had a history of autoimmune disease or were on systemic immunosuppression. Peripheral blood for TCR sequencing was drawn from every dose cohort at baseline, at cycle 4 day 1 and at cycle 7 day 1. Samples came from an open-label, multicenter, first-in-human phase I dose-escalation trial of ivuxolimab. Adults with locally advanced or metastatic head and neck squamous cell, hepatocellular, melanoma or renal cell carcinoma were enrolled in the trial. CD4+ and CD8+ T cells were sorted separately from peripheral blood before TCR sequencing. The study at large found these results: Partial responders in the 0.1-3.0 mg/kg groups had among the lowest normalized peripheral clonal expansion, especially among CD8+ T cells. Antigen specificity was not determined for the clonally expanded peripheral T cells. Low levels of normalized T-cell clonal expansion were also seen in some nonresponding patients. Clonal expansion of both CD4+ and CD8+ blood T cells was observed from baseline to week 6 at doses 0.1 to 3.0 mg/kg. After ivuxolimab, expanded clones were on average more numerous among CD8+ T cells than among CD4+ T cells.

For sequencing of the TCRbeta CDR3 region, genomic DNA was extracted from the sorted cells. TCRbeta CDR3 regions were sequenced using the immunoSEQ Assay. TCRdb mirrors the immuneACCESS table, restricted to in-frame sequences. Some clones are absent from its copies; in checked studies, under half trace to an unresolved V gene, and the reason for the others is unknown. The table for this sample lists some 99,000 clones; less than 95% of them were counted only once. Around 1.5% of the sample lies in the top ten. A note on this clone: Its specific antigen is unknown. Base qualities are not provided; no much larger clone lies one nucleotide away.

The clonotype comes from an adult with an advanced solid tumor such as melanoma, head and neck, liver or kidney cancer. The sequence links TRBV6-5 to TRBJ2-5; possibly the D gene is TRBD2, per 6 matching bases. The sequencing here drew on CD4+ or CD8+ T cells sorted from blood, taken in a trial of the OX40 agonist ivuxolimab. The CDR3 region reads CASSYRRDGETQYF. The nucleotide sequence is given as TGTGCCAGCAGTTACCGGCGGGATGGGGAGACCCAGTACTTC.